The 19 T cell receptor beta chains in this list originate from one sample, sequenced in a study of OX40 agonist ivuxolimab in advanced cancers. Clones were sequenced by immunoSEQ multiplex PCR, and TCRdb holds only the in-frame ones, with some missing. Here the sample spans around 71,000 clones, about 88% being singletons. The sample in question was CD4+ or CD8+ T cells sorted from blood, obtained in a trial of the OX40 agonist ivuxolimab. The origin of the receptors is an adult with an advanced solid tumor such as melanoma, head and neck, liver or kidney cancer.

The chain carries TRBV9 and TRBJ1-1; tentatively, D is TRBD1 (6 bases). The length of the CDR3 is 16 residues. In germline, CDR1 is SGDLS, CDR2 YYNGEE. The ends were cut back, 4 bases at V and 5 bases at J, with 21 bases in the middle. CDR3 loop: CASSSSSRPGETEAFF. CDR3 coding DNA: TGTGCCAGCAGCAGTAGCAGCCGACCAGGGGAAACTGAAGCTTTCTTT.

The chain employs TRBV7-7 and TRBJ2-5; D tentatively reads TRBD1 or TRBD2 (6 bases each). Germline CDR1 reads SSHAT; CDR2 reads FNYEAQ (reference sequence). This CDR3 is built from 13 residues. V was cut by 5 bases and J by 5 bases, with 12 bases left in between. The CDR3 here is CASSLGGTETQYF. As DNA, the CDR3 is TGTGCCAGCAGCCTAGGGGGGACGGAGACCCAGTACTTC.

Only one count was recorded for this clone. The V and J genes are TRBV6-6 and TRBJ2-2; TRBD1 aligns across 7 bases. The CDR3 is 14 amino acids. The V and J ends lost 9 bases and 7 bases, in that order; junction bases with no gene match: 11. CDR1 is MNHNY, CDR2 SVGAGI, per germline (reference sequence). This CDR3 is CASVRDRVYGELFF. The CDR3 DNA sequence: TGTGCCAGTGTCCGAGACAGGGTTTACGGGGAGCTGTTTTTT.

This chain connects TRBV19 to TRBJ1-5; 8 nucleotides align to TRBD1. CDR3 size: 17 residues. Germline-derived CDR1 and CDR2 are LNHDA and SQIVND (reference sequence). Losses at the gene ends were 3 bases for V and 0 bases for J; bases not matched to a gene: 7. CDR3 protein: CASSIQGQAVSNQPQHF. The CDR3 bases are TGTGCCAGTAGTATCCAGGGACAGGCAGTTAGCAATCAGCCCCAGCATTTT.

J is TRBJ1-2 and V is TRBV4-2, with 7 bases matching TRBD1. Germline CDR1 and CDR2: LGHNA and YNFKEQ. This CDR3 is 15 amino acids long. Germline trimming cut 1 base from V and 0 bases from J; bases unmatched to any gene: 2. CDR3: CASSQGGTANYGYTF. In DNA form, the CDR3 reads TGTGCCAGCAGCCAAGGGGGGACAGCTAACTATGGCTACACCTTC.

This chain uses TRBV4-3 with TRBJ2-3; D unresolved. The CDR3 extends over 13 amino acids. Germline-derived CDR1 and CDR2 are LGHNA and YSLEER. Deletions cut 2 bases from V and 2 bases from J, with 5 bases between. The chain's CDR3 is CASSQTVTDTQYF. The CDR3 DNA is TGCGCCAGCAGCCAAACGGTCACAGATACGCAGTATTTT.

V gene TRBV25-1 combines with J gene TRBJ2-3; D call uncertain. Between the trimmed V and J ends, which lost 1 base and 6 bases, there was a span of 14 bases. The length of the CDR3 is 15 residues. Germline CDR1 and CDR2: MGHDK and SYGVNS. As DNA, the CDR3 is TGTGCCAGCAGTGAATGGCTAACCCCGACGGATACGCAGTATTTT. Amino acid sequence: CASSEWLTPTDTQYF.

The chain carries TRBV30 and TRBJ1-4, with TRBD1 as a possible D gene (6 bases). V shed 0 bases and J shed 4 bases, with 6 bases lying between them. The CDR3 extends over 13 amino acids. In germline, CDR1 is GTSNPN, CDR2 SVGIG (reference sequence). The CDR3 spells CAWSVGGNEKLFF. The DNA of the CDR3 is TGTGCCTGGAGTGTAGGGGGTAATGAAAAACTGTTTTTT. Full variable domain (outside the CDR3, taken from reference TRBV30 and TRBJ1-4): SQTIHQWPATLVQPVGSPLSLECTVEGTSNPNLYWYRQAAGRGLQLLFYSVGIGQISSEVPQNLSASRPQDRQFILSSKKLLLSDSGFYLCAWSVGGNEKLFFGSGTQLSVL.

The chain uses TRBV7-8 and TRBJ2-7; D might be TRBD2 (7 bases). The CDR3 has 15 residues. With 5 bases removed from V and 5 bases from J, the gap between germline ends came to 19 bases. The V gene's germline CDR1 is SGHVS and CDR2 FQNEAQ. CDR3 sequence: CASSPGGGRSHEQYF. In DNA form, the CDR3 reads TGTGCCAGCAGCCCTGGGGGGGGCCGTAGCCACGAGCAGTACTTC.

In DNA form, the CDR3 reads TGTGCCATCAGTGAGAGGGGTGGGTATGGCTACACCTTC. The encoded protein is CAISERGGYGYTF. This chain uses TRBV10-3 with TRBJ1-2; TRBD1 might be the D (5 bases). The germline V gene encodes CDR1 ENHRY and CDR2 SYGVKD. V lost 2 bases and J 5 bases, leaving 9 bases between the germline ends. There are 13 residues in the CDR3.

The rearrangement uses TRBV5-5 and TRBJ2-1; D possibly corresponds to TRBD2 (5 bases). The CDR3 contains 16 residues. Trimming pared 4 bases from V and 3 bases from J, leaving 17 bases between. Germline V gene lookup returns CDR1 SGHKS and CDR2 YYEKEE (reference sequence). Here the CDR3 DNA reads TGTGCCAGCAGCGCCCTGTTTACGGGGTACTACAATGAGCAGTTCTTC. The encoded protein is CASSALFTGYYNEQFF.

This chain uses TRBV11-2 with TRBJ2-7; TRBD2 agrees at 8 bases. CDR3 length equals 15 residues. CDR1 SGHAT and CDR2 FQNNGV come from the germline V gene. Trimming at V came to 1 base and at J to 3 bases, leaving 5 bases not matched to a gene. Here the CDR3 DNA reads TGTGCCAGCAGCTTAGGTCGCGGGAGGCACTACGAGCAGTACTTC. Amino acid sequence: CASSLGRGRHYEQYF.

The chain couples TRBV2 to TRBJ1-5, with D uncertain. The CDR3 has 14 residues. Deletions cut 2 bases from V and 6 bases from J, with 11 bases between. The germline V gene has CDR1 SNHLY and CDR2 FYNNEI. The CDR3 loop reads CASSEFTDGQPQHF. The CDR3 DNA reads TGTGCCAGCAGTGAATTTACAGATGGTCAGCCCCAGCATTTT.

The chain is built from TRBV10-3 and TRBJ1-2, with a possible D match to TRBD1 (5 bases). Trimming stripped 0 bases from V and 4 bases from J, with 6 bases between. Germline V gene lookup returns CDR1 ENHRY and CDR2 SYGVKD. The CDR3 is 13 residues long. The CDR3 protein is CAISESDTYGYTF. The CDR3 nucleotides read TGTGCCATCAGTGAGTCGGACACCTATGGCTACACCTTC.

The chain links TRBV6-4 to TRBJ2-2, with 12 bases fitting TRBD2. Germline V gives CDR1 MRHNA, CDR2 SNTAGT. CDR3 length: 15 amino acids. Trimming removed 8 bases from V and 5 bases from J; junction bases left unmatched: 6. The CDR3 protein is CASAETSGRTGELFF. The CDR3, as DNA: TGTGCCAGCGCAGAGACTAGCGGGAGAACCGGGGAGCTGTTTTTT.

This chain's CDR3 is CAWSVTYEQYF. The CDR3 DNA is TGTGCCTGGAGTGTGACCTACGAGCAGTACTTC. This chain joins TRBV30 and TRBJ2-7; D is unresolved. Per the germline V gene, CDR1 is GTSNPN and CDR2 is SVGIG (reference sequence). The CDR3 is made up of 11 amino acids. The germline V and J ends were trimmed by 0 bases and 2 bases, with 2 bases remaining between them. Full variable domain (rest looked up from reference TRBV30 and TRBJ2-7): SQTIHQWPATLVQPVGSPLSLECTVEGTSNPNLYWYRQAAGRGLQLLFYSVGIGQISSEVPQNLSASRPQDRQFILSSKKLLLSDSGFYLCAWSVTYEQYFGPGTRLTVT.

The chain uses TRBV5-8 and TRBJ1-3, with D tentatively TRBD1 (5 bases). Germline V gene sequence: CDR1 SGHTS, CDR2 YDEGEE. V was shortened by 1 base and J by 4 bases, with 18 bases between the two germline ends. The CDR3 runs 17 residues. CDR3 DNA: TGTGCCAGCAGCTTGTTGGTTGCAGGGTTCGGGGGAAACACCATATATTTT. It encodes CASSLLVAGFGGNTIYF.

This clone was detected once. The CDR3 DNA follows: TGTGCCAGCAGCTCCAGGGAAATAGGCGGGGAGCTGTTTTTT. Translating gives CASSSREIGGELFF. The V gene is TRBV11-3, the J gene TRBJ2-2; D possibly corresponds to TRBD1 (5 bases). Trimming shortened V by 4 bases and J by 7 bases, and 13 bases separated the two germline ends. CDR3 length: 14 amino acids. The germline gives CDR1 SGHNT, CDR2 YENEEA.

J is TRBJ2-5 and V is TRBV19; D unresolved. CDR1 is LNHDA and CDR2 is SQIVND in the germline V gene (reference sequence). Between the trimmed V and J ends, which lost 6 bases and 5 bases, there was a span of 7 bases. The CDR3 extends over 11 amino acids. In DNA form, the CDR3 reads TGTGCCAGTAGGGGGATCGAGACCCAGTACTTC. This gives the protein CASRGIETQYF.